This TCR beta chain was found in a study of T cell repertoires in cytomegalovirus infection (dated by TCRdb to about 2019). With respect to the entire study: Alongside well-studied HLA-B-restricted epitopes, the peptide stimulations were aimed at recently identified HLA-C-restricted CMV epitopes, whose presentation resists viral immunomodulation. Donor HLA type was relevant to the analysis, as public TCR beta signatures indicated carriage of CMV infection together with the matching HLA type.

On the study overall, not on this receptor specifically: In both this cohort and an independent roughly 350-donor cohort, the cumulative frequency of public TCR beta family members distinguished carriers of CMV infection plus the relevant HLA type. The ex vivo response was dominated by HLA-C-restricted CMV-specific TCR beta clonotypes, which also provided the single most frequent clonotype in two of eight donors.

Sequenced using an Illumina HiSeq 1500. TCRdb took the public reads, trimmed them with fastp at Q25, ran MiXCR for clone calling and kept in-frame beta chains. For every CDR3 protein sequence, its rows merge into one entry that carries the most common genes and DNA. For this sample the table gives 830,000 or so distinct CDR3 sequences, of which less than 35% were detected only once. The top ten clones comprise roughly 12% of the sample. This clonotype was detected a few times. Its antigen target is currently unknown. No qualities accompany the bases; no much larger clone lies one base away. V is trimmed back by 5 bases and J by 4 bases, and the junction contains 14 bases that no gene match accounts for. Including the terminal cysteine and phenylalanine, the CDR3 comprises 17 residues. This entry keeps only the CDR3 DNA: 51 bases, framed from base 1. From a lookup of the germline V gene (reference sequence), CDR1 and CDR2 are PRHDT and FYEKMQ.

The sample's treatment or condition label is to be understood as: in vitro stimulation with specific CMV peptide epitopes to enrich CMV-specific T cells. The sample was cultured CD8+ T cells from PBMCs, taken from culture after CMV antigen stimulation. This TCR came from a human donor in good health (CMV status not recorded). Some clones in this sample may be carry-over from other donors' samples. The V and J segments used are TRBV13 and TRBJ2-5; a stretch of 9 junction bases matches TRBD1. The sequenced DNA is TGTGCCAGCAGCCCCCGGGACAGGGTTTTCGGTCGAGAGACCCAGTACTTC. It translates to CASSPRDRVFGRETQYF. Joined to the reference TRBV13 and TRBJ2-5 proteins, this CDR3 gives the full variable domain: AAGVIQSPRHLIKEKRETATLKCYPIPRHDTVYWYQQGPGQDPQFLISFYEKMQSDKGSIPDRFSAQQFSDYHSELNMSSLELGDSALYFCASSPRDRVFGRETQYFGPGTRLLVL.